This T cell receptor (beta chain) was sequenced during a study of regulatory T cells in long-lasting Graves disease. Study findings and constraints: Results may be inaccurate due to the small sample size. Persistent cases favored TRBV28, TRBJ1-2 and TRBJ2-5. Examination was confined to peripheral blood, excluding thyroid tissue.

Specified time point: persistent/refractory GD, antithyroid drugs over 5 years with positive TRAb. Isolated PBMC RNA provided the starting material for the TCR library. CDR1 is SGHTA, CDR2 FQGNSA, per germline. V was cut by 2 bases and J by 5 bases, with 6 bases left in between. This CDR3 region has 12 residues. This clonotype showed up just a few times. Its antigen is currently unknown. Through Arm-PCR of CDR3 regions and iRepertoire HTBI primers, TCR beta libraries were built. TCRdb re-derived calls from the multiplex PCR reads in MiXCR, one entry per CDR3 protein. The sample contains approximately 440,000 distinct CDR3 sequences, about a quarter of which appear only once.

V gene TRBV7-2 combines with J gene TRBJ1-2, with D unclear. The sequence came from a female donor with Graves disease. Here the sequenced sample was peripheral blood mononuclear cells (PBMCs), taken when the disease was refractory, from a patient treated with antithyroid drugs. The CDR3 region has the DNA TGTGCCAGCAGCTTAACTCTTTATGGCTACACCTTC. Translating gives CASSLTLYGYTF.